What follows describes a single T cell receptor (beta chain). Its antigen is still unknown. CDR3 length: 16 amino acids. In germline, CDR1 is SGHRS, CDR2 YFSETQ. V lost 2 bases and J lost 0; bases outside the gene matches: 6. This sample is drawn from a study of cytotoxic CD8 clonotypes in ibrutinib-treated CLL. Study details: There were, on average, approximately 250,000 productive templates and tens of thousands of productive rearrangements per sample.

The protocol was immunoSEQ multiplex PCR, while the TCRdb copy is restricted to in-frame clones and leaves out a portion. Of about 300,000 clones listed, 70% to 80% were seen once; the top ten hold roughly 6%. Study outcomes and limitations: Clonality went up at ibrutinib response and then declined back toward baseline at progression.

The TCR comes from a human donor with chronic lymphocytic leukemia. The sequencing used PBMCs, collected at disease progression, from a patient treated with ibrutinib. The J gene is TRBJ2-3, the V gene TRBV5-1, with TRBD2 matching over 7 bases. The CDR3 here is CASSFRYSGSTDTQYF. In DNA, the CDR3 is TGCGCCAGCAGCTTCCGTTATAGCGGGAGCACAGATACGCAGTATTTT.